The 9 T cell receptor beta chains below come from one sample, sequenced in a study of CD4+ T cells in melanoma (dated by TCRdb to 2021 to 2024). The library was obtained by the immunoSEQ multiplex PCR assay. The source is immuneACCESS, and TCRdb retained only in-frame sequences with V and J called. Part of the clones is not carried over; for the studies checked, unresolved V genes explain less than half of this, and the remainder is unexplained. Across this sample there are about 21,000 clones, with 78% seen only once. In total, the top ten clones hold about 8.8% of the sample. All receptors derive from a human donor with melanoma.

This clone appeared a single time. The chain uses TRBV6-5 and TRBJ2-3, with D possibly being TRBD1 or TRBD2 (5 bases each). Germline lookup yields CDR1 MNHEY and CDR2 SVGAGI. The CDR3 length is 14 residues. V lost 4 bases, J lost 5 bases, and 13 bases lay in between. Here the CDR3 DNA reads TGTGCCAGCAGTTCGACCGGGGCGGGAGATACGCAGTATTTT. Translating it yields CASSSTGAGDTQYF.

The chain couples TRBV18 to TRBJ2-7; tentatively, D is TRBD1 or TRBD2 (5 bases each). The V gene lost 0 bases and the J gene lost 6 bases, with 12 bases spanning the gap. This CDR3 has 14 amino acids. Germline-derived CDR1 and CDR2 are KGHSH and LQKENI. The CDR3 DNA is TGTGCCAGCTCACCACCGGCCGGGGCCTTCGAGCAGTACTTC. It encodes CASSPPAGAFEQYF. Looking up the rest from reference TRBV18 and TRBJ2-7 gives the full variable domain: NAGVMQNPRHLVRRRGQEARLRCSPMKGHSHVYWYRQLPEEGLKFMVYLQKENIIDESGMPKERFSAEFPKEGPSILRIQQVVRGDSAAYFCASSPPAGAFEQYFGPGTRLTVT.

This chain joins TRBV7-3 and TRBJ2-2; D is uncertain. V was clipped by 0 bases and J by 0 bases, with 8 bases between them. The CDR3 is 16 residues long. Germline CDR1 is SGHTA and CDR2 is FQGTGA. The CDR3 nucleotides read TGTGCCAGCAGCTTAACGGCCAGCGCGAACACCGGGGAGCTGTTTTTT. It is translated as CASSLTASANTGELFF.

V gene TRBV5-6 combines with J gene TRBJ1-2; 10 bases match TRBD1. Trimming at V came to 6 bases and at J to 8 bases, leaving 10 bases not matched to a gene. The germline gives CDR1 SGHDT, CDR2 YYEEEE. The CDR3 has 14 residues. CDR3 in DNA: TGTGCCAGCACACGTGACAGGGGGCTTCGAGGCTACACCTTC. It specifies CASTRDRGLRGYTF.

The chain is built from TRBV4-1 and TRBJ2-5; 7 nucleotides match TRBD2. J lost 5 bases, V lost 1 base, and 7 bases had no gene match. The CDR3 contains 15 residues. Germline V gene sequence: CDR1 MGHRA, CDR2 YSYEKL. CDR3 in DNA: TGCGCCAGCAGCCAAGTTGGGGGGGGGATGGAGACCCAGTACTTC. This gives the protein CASSQVGGGMETQYF.

The V call is TRBV9, the J call TRBJ1-6; the match to TRBD1 covers 7 bases. The V segment lost 0 bases and the J segment 6 bases; nucleotides outside the gene matches: 3. This CDR3 region has 15 residues. Germline CDR1 and CDR2: SGDLS and YYNGEE. The CDR3 loop is CASSVGQGGNSPLHF. The CDR3 DNA reads as TGTGCCAGCAGCGTAGGACAGGGAGGTAATTCACCCCTCCACTTT.

This chain links TRBV15 with TRBJ2-1, with D possibly matching TRBD1 (6 bases). V shed 3 bases and J shed 12 bases, with 27 bases lying between them. The CDR3 runs to 17 residues. Germline-derived CDR1 and CDR2 are LNHNV and YYDKDF (reference sequence). The CDR3, as DNA: TGTGCCACCAGCAGTGTGGAGTCTAGCCGATTATACAGGGTGCAGTTCTTC. Protein: CATSSVESSRLYRVQFF.

V is TRBV5-5 and J is TRBJ1-3; 8 bases map to TRBD1. CDR3 length: 16 amino acids. V shed 5 bases, J shed 3 bases, and the junction held 10 bases outside the gene matches. In germline, CDR1 is SGHKS, CDR2 YYEKEE (reference sequence). For the CDR3, the DNA is TGTGCCAGCAGTCTTGCCCAGACAGGGGTTGGAAACACCATATATTTT. Residues: CASSLAQTGVGNTIYF.

This chain links TRBV6-1 with TRBJ1-1, with D possibly being TRBD1 (6 bases). The V and J ends lost 6 bases and 7 bases respectively, with 12 bases between them. The CDR3 length is 12 residues. Germline V gene data show CDR1 as MNHNS and CDR2 as SASEGT. This chain's CDR3 is CASRGGQIEAFF. The DNA of the CDR3 is TGTGCCAGCAGGGGTGGACAGATTGAAGCTTTCTTT.